This entry features one T cell receptor (beta chain) sequence. Its antigen is not known. This entry comes from a study of T cell responses to AZD1222 COVID-19 vaccine. Study outcomes and limitations: Spike-specific TCR depth and breadth grew after two AZD1222 doses. The donor cohort was predominantly white British with a female majority, and clonal diversity may have been underestimated. The study sampled repertoires only after the peak T cell response.

Clones were read by immunoSEQ multiplex PCR, and TCRdb kept only the in-frame ones, dropping some. The sample shows 110,000 to 150,000 clones, 75% to 90% of them seen only once. CDR1 is SNHLY and CDR2 is FYNNEI in the germline V gene. The CDR3 extends over 14 amino acids. Trimming shortened V by 10 bases and J by 5 bases, and 18 bases separated the two germline ends. Specimen: peripheral blood, collected on day 0 of AZD1222 vaccination. The source of this sequence is an adult in good health. The chain is built from TRBV2 and TRBJ1-3; the D gene is possibly TRBD1 (6 bases). The CDR3 spells CATRDTSLRNTIYF. The CDR3 region has the DNA TGTGCCACCCGGGACACATCATTGCGAAACACCATATATTTT.